A single sample gave rise to the 15 T cell receptor beta chains below, sequenced in a study of blood T cell repertoires in COVID-19. Measured with immunoSEQ multiplex PCR; TCRdb has only the in-frame clones, and not every one. This repertoire shows around 64,000 clones, 85% to 90% found once; its top ten account for more than 4.5%. Sequences were obtained from peripheral blood. These receptors all come from a man between 45 and 60 years old with active COVID-19.

This chain links TRBV28 with TRBJ2-7, with D possibly matching TRBD2 (6 bases). This CDR3 has 14 amino acids. V was trimmed by 6 bases and J by 0 bases, leaving 12 bases between them. Germline V CDR1 and CDR2: MDHEN, SYDVKM. CDR3 loop: CASRGDFNSYEQYF. As DNA, the CDR3 is TGTGCCAGCAGGGGGGACTTTAACTCCTACGAGCAGTACTTC.

The chain recombines TRBV5-1 with TRBJ2-1, with 10 bases aligning to TRBD2. Trimming at V came to 4 bases and at J to 3 bases, leaving 10 bases not matched to a gene. CDR1 and CDR2 from the germline V gene are SGHRS and YFSETQ. The CDR3 sequence is 17 residues long. Written as DNA, the CDR3 is TGCGCCAGCAGCCCCAGGGGACTAGCGACTATCTACAATGAGCAGTTCTTC. It specifies CASSPRGLATIYNEQFF.

This chain uses TRBV5-1 with TRBJ2-5; D might be TRBD1 (6 bases). The CDR3 runs 12 residues. Germline V gene data show CDR1 as SGHRS and CDR2 as YFSETQ. V shed 5 bases and J shed 4 bases, with 9 bases lying between them. DNA for the CDR3: TGCGCCAGCAGTACAGGGATAGAGACCCAGTACTTC. It specifies CASSTGIETQYF.

The CDR3 loop reads CSVTPGGDTQYF. The CDR3 nucleotides read TGCAGCGTTACTCCAGGGGGGGATACGCAGTATTTT. V usage is TRBV29-1 and J usage is TRBJ2-3, with D maybe TRBD1 (7 bases). This CDR3 has 12 amino acids. Germline assignment: CDR1 SQVTM and CDR2 ANQGSEA. Trimming left V 5 bases short and J 6 bases short, with 12 bases between.

The rearrangement uses TRBV3-1 (or the pseudogene TRBV3-2) and TRBJ2-7; 7 bases are shared with TRBD1. The CDR3 loop spans 14 amino acids. Germline V lookup: CDR1 LGHDT, CDR2 YNNKEL (reference sequence). Trimming at V came to 1 base and at J to 2 bases, leaving 2 bases not matched to a gene. CDR3 nucleotides: TGTGCCAGCAGCCAAGGACAGGGCCCCTACGAGCAGTACTTC. This encodes CASSQGQGPYEQYF.

The chain employs TRBV9 and TRBJ2-3; 8 bases align to TRBD2. CDR3 length: 20 residues. V was pared by 3 bases and J by 4 bases, with 22 bases of the junction left unmatched. Per germline, CDR1 SGDLS and CDR2 YYNGEE. The CDR3 here is CASSEPIRGDPGLGPDTQYF. The CDR3 nucleotides read TGTGCCAGCAGCGAACCTATCCGGGGAGATCCGGGACTAGGTCCAGATACGCAGTATTTT.

This chain joins TRBV6-5 and TRBJ2-7; 10 nucleotides match TRBD2. J lost 0 bases, V lost 4 bases, and 6 bases had no gene match. Germline CDR1 reads MNHEY; CDR2 reads SVGAGI. The CDR3 sequence is 16 residues long. The CDR3 reads CASSLTSGSPSYEQYF. Here the CDR3 DNA reads TGTGCCAGCAGTTTGACTAGCGGGTCGCCCTCCTACGAGCAGTACTTC.

The rearrangement links TRBV30 to TRBJ2-7; TRBD2 aligns across 9 bases. From germline, CDR1 is GTSNPN and CDR2 SVGIG (reference sequence). CDR3 length: 15 residues. With 7 bases clipped from V and 6 bases from J, the junction kept 16 bases outside the gene matches. CDR3 region: CAFHRAGGPFLEQYF. The CDR3 bases are TGTGCCTTCCATCGGGCGGGAGGGCCTTTCCTCGAGCAGTACTTC.

The chain carries TRBV10-3 and TRBJ1-2; D might be TRBD1 (6 bases). The CDR3 has 16 amino acids. V was cut by 2 bases and J by 5 bases, with 18 bases left in between. The germline gives CDR1 ENHRY, CDR2 SYGVKD. CDR3 coding DNA: TGTGCCATCAGTGAGCAGACCCGGGGGGCCACATATGGCTACACCTTC. Translation gives CAISEQTRGATYGYTF.

The chain recombines TRBV7-2 with TRBJ2-7; a possible D gene is TRBD2 (6 bases). V lost 5 bases, J lost 0 bases, and 14 bases lay in between. This CDR3 contains 15 residues. Germline V CDR1 and CDR2: SGHTA, FQGNSA. CDR3 protein: CASSRRGLSSYEQYF. DNA for the CDR3: TGTGCCAGCAGCCGGAGGGGACTTTCCTCCTACGAGCAGTACTTC.

The CDR3 nucleotides read TGTGCCAGCAGTTTATTGGGGCTAGACGAGCAGTACTTC. This sequence encodes CASSLLGLDEQYF. This chain uses TRBV27 with TRBJ2-7; D perhaps matches TRBD1 (5 bases). Germline CDR1 MNHEY, CDR2 SMNVEV (reference sequence). V dropped 1 base and J dropped 5 bases, with 9 bases sitting between them. This CDR3 has 13 residues.

The genes are TRBV27 and TRBJ1-2; D is ambiguous. CDR1 is MNHEY and CDR2 is SMNVEV in the germline V gene (reference sequence). V lost 2 bases, J lost 2 bases, and 6 bases lay in between. The CDR3 contains 13 residues. Here the CDR3 DNA reads TGTGCCAGCAGTTTAGGGCCCAACTATGGCTACACCTTC. Amino acids: CASSLGPNYGYTF.

The chain has TRBV25-1 and TRBJ1-1; D possibly corresponds to TRBD1 (6 bases). This CDR3 spans 16 amino acids. Germline V lookup: CDR1 MGHDK, CDR2 SYGVNS. V was clipped by 2 bases and J by 0 bases, with 13 bases between them. The CDR3 DNA reads as TGTGCCAGCAGTGAAAGGGGACACCTCATGAACACTGAAGCTTTCTTT. Its protein is CASSERGHLMNTEAFF.

This clone was detected once. V usage is TRBV6-5 and J usage is TRBJ2-1; 8 positions match TRBD2. After removal of 5 bases from V and 0 bases from J, the junction contained 0 bases not matched to a gene. CDR3 length equals 14 residues. Germline lookup yields CDR1 MNHEY and CDR2 SVGAGI. The CDR3 DNA follows: TGTGCCAGCAGTACTAGCGGCTCCTACAATGAGCAGTTCTTC. Protein product: CASSTSGSYNEQFF.

The chain is built from TRBV23-1 and TRBJ2-7; no clear D. TRBV23-1 carries the ORF label, with uncertain function. There are 15 residues in the CDR3. V lost 4 bases and J lost 1, with 14 bases in between. DNA for the CDR3: TGCGCCAGCAGTCCTTACCCCAGTAAGTCCTACGAGCAGTACTTC. Translating it yields CASSPYPSKSYEQYF.